The 10 T cell receptor beta chains below were found in one sample sequenced in a study of T-cell memory formation after mild COVID-19. TCRdb reprocessed the 5' RACE reads with MiXCR, giving one entry per CDR3 protein. Seen here are about 560,000 distinct CDR3 sequences, around 16% observed once, and the top ten hold about 7.4%. Material: PBMCs or a T cell subset sorted from them (not recorded which). These receptors were collected from an adult woman who had mild COVID-19 (a few samples of this study predate the infection). Cell type and time point are not known.

The sample holds many counts of this clonotype. The chain uses TRBV5-1 and TRBJ1-5; D gene ambiguous. CDR1 and CDR2 from the germline V gene are SGHRS and YFSETQ. The V and J ends lost 0 bases and 2 bases respectively, with 9 bases between them. This CDR3 is 15 amino acids long. CDR3 in amino acids: CASSLVPGGNQPQHF. CDR3 in DNA: TGCGCCAGCAGCTTGGTCCCCGGGGGCAATCAGCCCCAGCATTTT.

This clonotype was seen more than once but under ten times. This chain links TRBV6-4 with TRBJ1-6; no definite D call. CDR3 length: 12 residues. Germline loops: CDR1 MRHNA, CDR2 SNTAGT. Trimming took off 6 bases at V and 9 bases at J, with 9 bases between the two ends. CDR3 DNA: TGTGCCAGCAGGGACGGTGGTTCACCCCTCCACTTT. Translation gives CASRDGGSPLHF.

This clonotype was observed a few times. The rearrangement uses TRBV13 and TRBJ1-1; D is undetermined. Germline-derived CDR1 and CDR2 are PRHDT and FYEKMQ (reference sequence). V was cut by 0 bases and J by 3 bases, with 14 bases left in between. The CDR3 runs 16 residues. Here the CDR3 DNA reads TGTGCCAGCAGCTTAGGGAAAGGGTCCGGGTACACTGAAGCTTTCTTT. It codes for CASSLGKGSGYTEAFF.

The chain is built from TRBV15 and TRBJ2-3; D perhaps matches TRBD2 (6 bases). The CDR3 contains 18 residues. Per the germline V gene, CDR1 is LNHNV and CDR2 is YYDKDF (reference sequence). Deletions cut 1 base from V and 4 bases from J, with 21 bases between. CDR3 sequence: CATSRAKIGSGVSDTQYF. The CDR3 DNA is TGTGCCACCAGCAGAGCGAAGATAGGTAGCGGAGTTTCAGATACGCAGTATTTT.

This rearrangement joins TRBV7-3 to TRBJ1-1, with D possibly TRBD1 on 5 matching bases. With 2 bases removed from V and 2 bases from J, the gap between germline ends came to 12 bases. The CDR3 is 15 residues long. CDR1 is SGHTA and CDR2 is FQGTGA in the germline V gene. Here the CDR3 DNA reads TGTGCCAGCAGCTTAGAACAGGCCCTCAACACTGAAGCTTTCTTT. Protein product: CASSLEQALNTEAFF.

The rearrangement uses TRBV24-1 and TRBJ2-3, with TRBD2 matching over 8 bases. CDR3 size: 14 residues. CDR1 is KGHDR, CDR2 SFDVKD, per germline. The V gene end was trimmed by 9 bases and the J gene end by 1 base; junction bases not matched to a gene: 5. The CDR3 is CATGHSGGTDTQYF. Written as DNA, the CDR3 is TGTGCCACCGGACATAGCGGGGGCACAGATACGCAGTATTTT.

This clonotype was counted only a few times. This chain connects TRBV20-1 to TRBJ1-5, with D tentatively TRBD1 (5 bases). The CDR3 covers 17 residues. Germline V gene data show CDR1 as DFQATT and CDR2 as SNEGSKA (reference sequence). V shed 0 bases and J shed 3 bases, with 18 bases lying between them. In DNA, the CDR3 is TGCAGTGCTAGAGATAGGTGGGGCAGGGAATACAATCAGCCCCAGCATTTT. This codes for CSARDRWGREYNQPQHF.

J is TRBJ1-2 and V is TRBV12-3 or TRBV12-4; TRBD1 matches 7 bases. Losses at the gene ends were 6 bases for V and 4 bases for J; bases not matched to a gene: 11. CDR3 length equals 15 residues. The CDR3 loop is CASSPTGLLGYGYTF. CDR3 DNA sequence: TGTGCCAGCAGCCCGACAGGGCTCTTAGGCTATGGCTACACCTTC.

Only a few counts were recorded for this clonotype. This chain uses TRBV5-4 with TRBJ2-1; 7 bases fit TRBD2. Germline loops: CDR1 SGHNT, CDR2 YYREEE (reference sequence). The CDR3 is 14 residues long. With V trimmed by 0 bases and J by 9 bases, 6 bases remained unmatched. For the CDR3, the DNA is TGTGCCAGCAGCTTGGGACTAGCCGGGATTGAGCAGTTCTTC. This encodes CASSLGLAGIEQFF.

The rearrangement links TRBV7-9 to TRBJ1-2; D is possibly TRBD1 (5 bases). The CDR3 has 14 residues. V gave up 8 bases and J gave up 4 bases, with 17 bases separating them. In germline, CDR1 is SEHNR, CDR2 FQNEAQ (reference sequence). The CDR3 protein is CASGGSGSSYGYTF. The CDR3 region has the DNA TGTGCCAGCGGGGGGAGCGGCAGCTCCTATGGCTACACCTTC.